These 5 T cell receptor beta chains share one sample of origin, sequenced in a study of T cell repertoires in cytomegalovirus infection. One entry per CDR3 protein, called by TCRdb with MiXCR from the reads. The sample holds under 250,000 distinct CDR3 sequences, approximately 13% seen once. The specimen was PBMCs. Every receptor here comes from a human donor in good health (CMV status not recorded). Some clones in this sample may be carry-over from other donors' samples.

This clonotype was seen ten or more times. The rearrangement uses TRBV19 and TRBJ1-4; 7 positions agree with TRBD1. The V gene end was trimmed by 3 bases and the J gene end by 5 bases; junction bases not matched to a gene: 9. This CDR3 has 16 residues. Germline CDR1 LNHDA, CDR2 SQIVND (reference sequence). CDR3 loop: CASSIRGRRGNEKLFF. The CDR3 DNA sequence: TGTGCCAGTAGTATCCGGGGGCGCAGGGGGAATGAAAAACTGTTTTTT.

The chain links TRBV28 to TRBJ1-3, with 7 bases lining up with TRBD1. Germline CDR1 MDHEN, CDR2 SYDVKM. The V and J ends lost 10 bases and 0 bases, in that order; junction bases with no gene match: 15. CDR3 length: 17 residues. The CDR3, as DNA: TGTGCCACCCTCCCCGGGGGACAGTTCTTCTCTGGAAACACCATATATTTT. Protein: CATLPGGQFFSGNTIYF.

In this sample, this clonotype turned up many times. V is TRBV7-2 and J is TRBJ2-3; D is undetermined. Germline V gene sequence: CDR1 SGHTA, CDR2 FQGNSA. V lost 1 base and J 4 bases, leaving 12 bases between the germline ends. CDR3 length: 15 amino acids. In DNA form, the CDR3 reads TGTGCCAGCAGCTTAGTTTCCCAAACGGCAGATACGCAGTATTTT. Its protein is CASSLVSQTADTQYF. The whole variable domain, remainder taken from reference TRBV7-2 and TRBJ2-3, is GAGVSQSPSNKVTEKGKDVELRCDPISGHTALYWYRQSLGQGLEFLIYFQGNSAPDKSGLPSDRFSAERTGGSVSTLTIQRTQQEDSAVYLCASSLVSQTADTQYFGPGTRLTVL.

The chain has TRBV5-1 and TRBJ2-7; 7 positions match TRBD2. The CDR3 consists of 16 residues. Looked up from germline, CDR1 is SGHRS and CDR2 is YFSETQ. J lost 6 bases, V lost 4 bases, and 16 bases had no gene match. The CDR3 here is CASSHPRGGSSAEQYF. The CDR3 DNA reads as TGCGCCAGCAGCCACCCGAGGGGCGGGAGTTCGGCCGAGCAGTACTTC.

The rearrangement joins TRBV11-2 to TRBJ2-2, with D unresolved. Germline values: CDR1 SGHAT, CDR2 FQNNGV. V lost 4 bases and J 6 bases, leaving 9 bases between the germline ends. The CDR3 sequence is 13 residues long. The CDR3 loop is CASSSAASGELFF. As DNA, the CDR3 is TGTGCCAGCAGCTCCGCCGCGTCCGGGGAGCTGTTTTTT.